At least ten counts were recorded for the clone carrying this T cell receptor beta chain. What it binds is not known. This sample stems from a study of CD8 T cells in ankylosing spondylitis. TCRdb independently ran MiXCR on the 5' RACE reads; one entry per CDR3 protein. The repertoire holds 800,000 to 900,000 distinct CDR3 sequences, roughly 10% seen once, with less than 0.65% in the top ten. Study-level results: Reports of some motif variants in reactive arthritis synovial fluid and blood predate this one. Reportedly, matched ankylosing spondylitis synovial fluid was significantly enriched for disease-linked clones. A TCR beta motif of fewer than ten highly homologous variants seemed to mark ankylosing spondylitis blood.

CDR3 length: 13 amino acids. Germline V gene lookup returns CDR1 LGHDT and CDR2 YNNKEL (reference sequence). Trimming left V 4 bases short and J 9 bases short, with 10 bases between. This TCR derives from a male donor with ankylosing spondylitis. This chain joins TRBV3-1 and TRBJ1-6, with TRBD1 as a possible D gene (5 bases). Sequencing used blood, either unsorted or a sorted T cell fraction (not recorded which). The chain's CDR3 is CASSLTRVSPLHF. In DNA form, the CDR3 reads TGTGCCAGCAGCCTCACCAGGGTTTCACCCCTCCACTTT.